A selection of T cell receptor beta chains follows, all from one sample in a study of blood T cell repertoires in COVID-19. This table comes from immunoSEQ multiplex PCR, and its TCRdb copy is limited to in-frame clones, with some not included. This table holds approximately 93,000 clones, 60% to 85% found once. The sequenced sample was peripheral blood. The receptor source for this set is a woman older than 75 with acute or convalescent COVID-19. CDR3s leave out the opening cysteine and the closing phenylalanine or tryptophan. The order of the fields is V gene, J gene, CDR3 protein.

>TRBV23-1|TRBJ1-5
ASSQFRRGEIRPQH
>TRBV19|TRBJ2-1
ASSRGGSSYNEQF
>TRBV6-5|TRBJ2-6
ATLAGANGANVLT
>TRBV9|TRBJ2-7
ASSAGTGFGEQY
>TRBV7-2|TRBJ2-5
ASSSAGGETQY
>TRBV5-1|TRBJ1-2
ASAPGGTNYGYT
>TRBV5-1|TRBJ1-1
ASSLGGSSNTEAF
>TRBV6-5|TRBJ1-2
ASSRPTQGEGGYT
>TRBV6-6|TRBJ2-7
ASRPRLAGGEEQY
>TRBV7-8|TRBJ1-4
ASSTSDRGQEKLF
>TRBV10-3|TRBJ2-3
AISEGLAEYTQY
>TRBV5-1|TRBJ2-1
ASSLGTSGMSSYNEQF
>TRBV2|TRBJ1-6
ASKANSPLH
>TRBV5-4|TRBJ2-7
ASSLGQGAWEQY
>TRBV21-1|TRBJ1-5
ASSPPGRNQPQH
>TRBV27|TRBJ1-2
ASSLYRGGGYGYT
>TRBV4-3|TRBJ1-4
ASSQGQGNEKLF
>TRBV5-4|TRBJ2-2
ASSSGQGEVVVTGELF
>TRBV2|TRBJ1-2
ASSRDRGGYGYT
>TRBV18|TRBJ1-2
ASSPPSSGYT
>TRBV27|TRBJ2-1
ASSRQGNEQF
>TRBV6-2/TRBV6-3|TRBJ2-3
ASSYNAVGTQY
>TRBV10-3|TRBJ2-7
AISQDRVHEQY
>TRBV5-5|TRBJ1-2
ASRDRAGYT
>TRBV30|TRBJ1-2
AWGPSGLGYT
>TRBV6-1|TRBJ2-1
ASSDQYNEQF
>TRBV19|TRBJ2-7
ASSISRYEQY
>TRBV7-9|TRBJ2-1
ASRLGTGTGLANEQF
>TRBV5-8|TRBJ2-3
ASSSKTDTQY
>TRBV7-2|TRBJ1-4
ASSLVGVPAANEKLF
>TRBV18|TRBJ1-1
ATQGGLNTEAF
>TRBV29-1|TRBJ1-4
SVGDRGNEKLF
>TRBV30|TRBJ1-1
AWSGDRGRAF
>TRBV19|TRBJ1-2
ASNLGQLNYGYT
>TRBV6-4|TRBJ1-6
ASSDSSEITRVYNSPLH